A single sample is the source of the 25 T cell receptor beta chains below, sequenced in a study of OX40 agonist ivuxolimab in advanced cancers. Only in-frame clones appear in the TCRdb table, and some are missing; sequencing was by immunoSEQ multiplex PCR. The repertoire holds about 120,000 clones, with over 85% as singletons. Sequences were derived from CD4+ or CD8+ T cells sorted from blood, sampled in a trial of the OX40 agonist ivuxolimab. Every receptor here comes from an adult with an advanced solid tumor such as melanoma, head and neck, liver or kidney cancer.

The chain carries TRBV4-2 and TRBJ2-2, with D maybe TRBD2 (5 bases). Trimming stripped 0 bases from V and 1 base from J, with 21 bases between. CDR3 length equals 20 residues. In germline, CDR1 is LGHNA, CDR2 YNFKEQ. The CDR3, as DNA: TGTGCCAGCAGCCAAGATCCAGCGGTCCTAAACCGGGTGAACACCGGGGAGCTGTTTTTT. Amino acid sequence: CASSQDPAVLNRVNTGELFF.

The chain couples TRBV19 to TRBJ2-2; D call uncertain. Germline V lookup: CDR1 LNHDA, CDR2 SQIVND (reference sequence). The CDR3 runs 17 residues. V was trimmed by 3 bases and J by 3 bases, leaving 17 bases between them. This CDR3 reads CASSIVSRPAYTGELFF. The CDR3 DNA is TGTGCCAGTAGTATTGTCAGCAGGCCGGCTTACACCGGGGAGCTGTTTTTT. Together with reference TRBV19 and TRBJ2-2, the CDR3 gives the full variable domain: DGGITQSPKYLFRKEGQNVTLSCEQNLNHDAMYWYRQDPGQGLRLIYYSQIVNDFQKGDIAEGYSVSREKKESFPLTVTSAQKNPTAFYLCASSIVSRPAYTGELFFGEGSRLTVL.

The J gene is TRBJ1-3, the V gene TRBV7-9; D perhaps matches TRBD1 (5 bases). Trimming shortened V by 3 bases and J by 10 bases, and 16 bases separated the two germline ends. The CDR3 totals 14 residues. Germline CDR1 is SEHNR and CDR2 is FQNEAQ (reference sequence). The CDR3 DNA sequence: TGTGCCAGCAGCTTGATATACGGGGCCCAGACCATATATTTT. Its translation: CASSLIYGAQTIYF.

J is TRBJ2-1 and V is TRBV10-1, with 8 nucleotides matching TRBD2. The germline V gene encodes CDR1 WNHNN and CDR2 SYGVQD (reference sequence). This CDR3 region has 13 residues. The ends lost 5 bases at V and 8 bases at J; junction bases unmatched: 5. The CDR3 sequence: CASSNSGADEQFF. The CDR3 DNA follows: TGCGCCAGCAGTAATAGCGGGGCGGATGAGCAGTTCTTC.

V is TRBV29-1 and J is TRBJ1-4; D is unresolved. The CDR3 has 13 residues. Per germline, CDR1 SQVTM and CDR2 ANQGSEA. V shed 7 bases and J shed 0 bases, with 9 bases lying between them. The CDR3 sequence is CSAGVATNEKLFF. CDR3 sequence (DNA): TGCAGCGCTGGAGTTGCAACTAATGAAAAACTGTTTTTT. Full variable domain (rest looked up from reference TRBV29-1 and TRBJ1-4): SAVISQKPSRDICQRGTSLTIQCQVDSQVTMMFWYRQQPGQSLTLIATANQGSEATYESGFVIDKFPISRPNLTFSTLTVSNMSPEDSSIYLCSAGVATNEKLFFGSGTQLSVL.

The CDR3, as DNA: TGTGCCAGCCGCCATCTGGGAAGCTCCTACAATGAGCAGTTCTTC. Encoded protein: CASRHLGSSYNEQFF. The chain combines TRBV2 with TRBJ2-1; D call uncertain. The V gene's germline CDR1 is SNHLY and CDR2 FYNNEI. The CDR3 is made up of 15 amino acids. V gave up 8 bases and J gave up 0 bases, with 14 bases separating them.

The chain links TRBV6-5 to TRBJ2-6, with a possible D match to TRBD2 (5 bases). Per germline, CDR1 MNHEY and CDR2 SVGAGI. Trimming cost V 5 bases and J 1 base, with 9 bases left between them. The CDR3 consists of 15 residues. CDR3 sequence (DNA): TGTGCCAGCAGTCGGGATGGGTCTGGGGCCAACGTCCTGACTTTC. Translation: CASSRDGSGANVLTF.

The rearrangement uses TRBV21-1 and TRBJ2-7; the table's D call, TRBD2, was not checked against the DNA. TRBV21-1 is assigned pseudogene status. The length of the CDR3 is 16 residues. The CDR3 region has the DNA TGTGCCAGCAGCAAAGTTTCGGGCGGGGGGCCCTACGAGCAGTACTTC. It codes for CASSKVSGGGPYEQYF.

The CDR3: CASSFTRATNEKLFF. CDR3 bases: TGTGCCAGCAGCTTTACGAGGGCAACTAATGAAAAACTGTTTTTT. The V and J genes are TRBV7-3 and TRBJ1-4; D gene ambiguous. The germline V gene encodes CDR1 SGHTA and CDR2 FQGTGA. Trimming cost V 3 bases and J 0 bases, with 8 bases left between them. This CDR3 spans 15 amino acids.

The chain employs TRBV28 and TRBJ1-2, with a possible D match to TRBD1 (5 bases). CDR1 MDHEN and CDR2 SYDVKM come from the germline V gene. With 8 bases removed from V and 3 bases from J, the gap between germline ends came to 13 bases. The CDR3 loop spans 13 amino acids. As DNA, the CDR3 is TGTGCCAGCGGGCAGGGAAACTACTATGGCTACACCTTC. Protein sequence: CASGQGNYYGYTF.

The count of this clone is one. V usage is TRBV28 and J usage is TRBJ2-7; the match to TRBD2 covers 7 bases. The germline V gene has CDR1 MDHEN and CDR2 SYDVKM. The junction had 13 bases not matched to a gene; V was cut back by 5 bases and J by 6 bases. This CDR3 is 15 amino acids long. The CDR3 loop reads CASSPPMTSTGEQYF. The CDR3 nucleotides are TGTGCCAGCAGTCCCCCAATGACTAGCACTGGCGAGCAGTACTTC.

This clone has just one count. The genes are TRBV18 and TRBJ1-2, with TRBD1 matching 9 bases. The CDR3 extends over 14 amino acids. J was trimmed by 7 bases and V by 1 base; bases with no gene match: 4. Germline lookup yields CDR1 KGHSH and CDR2 LQKENI. CDR3 loop: CASSPLDRGSGYTF. In nucleotides, the CDR3 is TGTGCCAGCTCACCACTGGACAGGGGCAGTGGCTACACCTTC.

The gene calls are TRBV9 and TRBJ1-2; D ambiguous. V lost 4 bases to trimming and J lost 7 bases, with 11 bases between them. Germline V CDR1 and CDR2: SGDLS, YYNGEE. This CDR3 spans 12 amino acids. The CDR3 spells CASSRRVGGYTF. CDR3 nucleotide sequence: TGTGCCAGCAGCCGACGGGTGGGTGGCTACACCTTC. Using reference TRBV9 and TRBJ1-2 for the parts outside the CDR3, the full variable domain is DSGVTQTPKHLITATGQRVTLRCSPRSGDLSVYWYQQSLDQGLQFLIQYYNGEERAKGNILERFSAQQFPDLHSELNLSSLELGDSALYFCASSRRVGGYTFGSGTRLTVV.

This sequence joins TRBV7-2 and TRBJ2-2; D perhaps matches TRBD1 (5 bases). V was pared by 1 base and J by 5 bases, with 5 bases between. Germline loops: CDR1 SGHTA, CDR2 FQGNSA. The CDR3 loop spans 13 amino acids. CDR3 sequence (DNA): TGTGCCAGCAGCTTAGGACAGACCGGGGAGCTGTTTTTT. This sequence encodes CASSLGQTGELFF.

This clone was recorded once. The chain couples TRBV5-3 to TRBJ2-7, with 10 nucleotides matching TRBD1. TRBV5-3 is flagged as an ORF with uncertain function. The trim removed 7 bases at V and 5 bases at J, leaving 9 bases unmatched. The CDR3 has 14 amino acids. The CDR3 DNA sequence: TGTGCCAGAGTCAGACAGGGGGCACGCGACGAGCAGTACTTC. Translating it yields CARVRQGARDEQYF.

The chain combines TRBV5-5 with TRBJ1-6; the D gene is possibly TRBD1 (5 bases). Looked up from germline, CDR1 is SGHKS and CDR2 is YYEKEE (reference sequence). The CDR3 runs 19 residues. V lost 2 bases to trimming and J lost 0 bases, with 18 bases between them. CDR3 nucleotide sequence: TGTGCCAGCAGCTTCGTTTTCCAGGGTCGGGTCTCCTATAATTCACCCCTCCACTTT. It is translated as CASSFVFQGRVSYNSPLHF.

Here the CDR3 DNA reads TGTGCCAGCAGCTTGTCATTTACCGGGGGTCAAGAGACCCAGTACTTC. This gives the protein CASSLSFTGGQETQYF. The genes are TRBV11-2 and TRBJ2-5; D is perhaps TRBD2 (6 bases). Germline loops: CDR1 SGHAT, CDR2 FQNNGV. Trimming cost V 3 bases and J 2 bases, with 16 bases left between them. The CDR3 covers 16 residues.

CDR3 coding DNA: TGCGCCAGCAGCCAATTAACGGGACAGAATGAGCAGTACTTC. It specifies CASSQLTGQNEQYF. The gene calls are TRBV5-1 and TRBJ2-7; 7 bases are a match to TRBD1. The CDR3 contains 14 residues. The V and J ends lost 4 bases and 7 bases, in that order; junction bases with no gene match: 11. The germline V gene has CDR1 SGHRS and CDR2 YFSETQ.

This sequence joins TRBV7-2 and TRBJ2-1, with 10 bases that match TRBD1. The CDR3 consists of 14 residues. V lost 6 bases, J lost 9 bases, and 8 bases stayed unmatched. Germline V gives CDR1 SGHTA, CDR2 FQGNSA. The CDR3 reads CASSSGTGVSEQFF. CDR3 DNA sequence: TGTGCCAGCAGTTCCGGGACAGGGGTCAGTGAGCAGTTCTTC. Complete variable domain (other parts from reference TRBV7-2 and TRBJ2-1): GAGVSQSPSNKVTEKGKDVELRCDPISGHTALYWYRQSLGQGLEFLIYFQGNSAPDKSGLPSDRFSAERTGGSVSTLTIQRTQQEDSAVYLCASSSGTGVSEQFFGPGTRLTVL.

This rearrangement joins TRBV7-9 to TRBJ2-3; D may be TRBD2 (5 bases). V shed 3 bases and J shed 0 bases, with 10 bases lying between them. Germline CDR1 is SEHNR and CDR2 is FQNEAQ (reference sequence). CDR3 size: 15 residues. CDR3 sequence: CASSFHGESTDTQYF. CDR3 in DNA: TGTGCCAGCAGCTTTCACGGGGAAAGCACAGATACGCAGTATTTT.

The rearrangement joins TRBV27 to TRBJ1-2; TRBD1 matches at 9 bases. Germline V gene data show CDR1 as MNHEY and CDR2 as SMNVEV (reference sequence). The CDR3 runs 16 residues. J lost 4 bases, V lost 6 bases, and 12 bases had no gene match. The CDR3 region is CASSHSTGGDSYGYTF. The CDR3 nucleotides are TGTGCCAGCAGCCATTCCACAGGGGGCGATAGCTATGGCTACACCTTC.

The chain carries TRBV30 and TRBJ1-2; 7 bases are a match to TRBD1. Germline V lookup: CDR1 GTSNPN, CDR2 SVGIG (reference sequence). This CDR3 contains 14 residues. The V and J ends lost 2 bases and 3 bases, in that order; junction bases with no gene match: 6. The CDR3 loop is CAWSRGQDHYGYTF. CDR3 sequence (DNA): TGTGCCTGGAGTCGCGGACAGGACCACTATGGCTACACCTTC.

This CDR3 reads CASSPSTPSGVPDTQYF. The CDR3 DNA follows: TGCGCCAGCAGCCCTTCGACCCCTAGCGGGGTACCAGATACGCAGTATTTT. The chain has TRBV4-3 and TRBJ2-3, with 9 bases matching TRBD2. Unmatched junction bases numbered 12, after V lost 4 bases and J lost 4 bases. The germline V gene encodes CDR1 LGHNA and CDR2 YSLEER. This CDR3 spans 17 amino acids.

This chain uses TRBV2 with TRBJ1-1; 10 nucleotides line up with TRBD1. J was trimmed by 10 bases and V by 6 bases; bases with no gene match: 5. Germline CDR1 and CDR2: SNHLY and FYNNEI. The CDR3 has 12 residues. CDR3 amino acids: CASSDRGRGAFF. As DNA, the CDR3 is TGTGCCAGCAGCGACAGGGGGCGCGGAGCTTTCTTT.

The genes are TRBV4-1 and TRBJ2-7; tentatively, D is TRBD1 (5 bases). The ends were cut back, 0 bases at V and 0 bases at J, with 12 bases in the middle. Germline V gene sequence: CDR1 MGHRA, CDR2 YSYEKL. This CDR3 has 16 residues. The CDR3 region is CASSQDLRRVSYEQYF. For the CDR3, the DNA is TGCGCCAGCAGCCAAGATCTTCGCAGGGTCTCCTACGAGCAGTACTTC.